The 5 T cell receptor beta chains listed next were all sequenced from one sample in a study of glioma-infiltrating T cells. Using RNA template, CDR3s of TCR alpha and beta were amplified with iRepertoire arm-PCR. TCRdb processed the multiplex PCR reads anew with MiXCR; each CDR3 protein has one entry. The sample has 300,000 to 450,000 distinct CDR3 sequences, around 38% seen once. Input material: glioma tissue, nonneoplastic brain tissue, or PBMCs (not recorded which). All receptors come from a human donor with low-grade glioma or glioblastoma, undergoing nonglioma brain surgery, or in good health (not recorded which).

This clonotype has only a few counts. The chain uses TRBV7-2 and TRBJ2-7, with 8 bases that match TRBD2. V was pared by 5 bases and J by 2 bases, with 5 bases of the junction left unmatched. Germline CDR1 is SGHTA and CDR2 is FQGNSA. CDR3 length: 14 residues. This CDR3 reads CASSPRGGPYEQYF. CDR3 sequence (DNA): TGTGCCAGCAGCCCTCGGGGGGGGCCCTACGAGCAGTACTTC.

The chain recombines TRBV19 with TRBJ2-3, with a possible D match to TRBD1 (6 bases). The germline V and J ends were trimmed by 6 bases and 2 bases, with 15 bases remaining between them. From germline, CDR1 is LNHDA and CDR2 SQIVND (reference sequence). The CDR3 consists of 15 residues. The DNA of the CDR3 is TGTGCCAGTAGAGTAGGGGCAGGGGCCACAGATACGCAGTATTTT. Residues: CASRVGAGATDTQYF.

With regard to this clonotype: A much larger clone is a single base away; this may be a read error. This chain joins TRBV7-9 and TRBJ1-1; D gene ambiguous. Trimming took off 8 bases at V and 10 bases at J, with 17 bases between the two ends. This CDR3 comprises 12 residues. Germline V lookup: CDR1 SEHNR, CDR2 FQNEAQ (reference sequence). CDR3: CASGPYDWTAFF. CDR3 in DNA: TGTGCCAGCGGCCCATATGATTGGACAGCTTTCTTT.

To note about this clonotype: A read error may account for a junction end that differs from germline. The genes are TRBV3-1 and TRBJ2-3, with D maybe TRBD1 (5 bases). The length of the CDR3 is 14 residues. Germline V gene sequence: CDR1 LGHDT, CDR2 YNNKEL (reference sequence). The CDR3 is CASSTKGRTGTQYF. CDR3 bases: TGTGCCAGCAGCACCAAGGGGCGCACAGGTACGCAGTATTTT.

The genes are TRBV27 and TRBJ2-2, with D possibly matching TRBD2 (5 bases). This CDR3 has 18 amino acids. Germline values: CDR1 MNHEY, CDR2 SMNVEV (reference sequence). V lost 5 bases and J 4 bases, leaving 23 bases between the germline ends. The CDR3 coding sequence is TGTGCCAGCAGTAGTAATATCCTACTAGTGCCGGTCACCGGGGAGCTGTTTTTT. It yields the protein CASSSNILLVPVTGELFF.